These 2 T cell receptor beta chains came from one sample sequenced in a study of T-cell reconstitution after alpha-beta-depleted transplantation in children listed by TCRdb under 2016. This sample's treatment or condition label indicates: allogeneic hematopoietic cell transplantation with graft depleted of TCRalphabeta T cells and CD19 B cells. The library came from PCR. Data came from an Illumina HiSeq 2500. TCR libraries were prepared with molecular barcoding, using unique molecular identifiers to normalize TCRbeta repertoire quantification. Clones were called with MiXCR by TCRdb after fastp trimmed the public reads at Q25, and only in-frame beta chains were retained. When rows share a CDR3 protein, they turn into one entry using the most common DNA and genes. This sample lists some 450,000 distinct CDR3 sequences; roughly 43% were detected once. The ten largest account for around a quarter of the sample.

The sequenced sample was PBMCs, obtained before TCRalphabeta/CD19-depleted stem cell transplant. All receptors derive from a girl aged 2-10 years with aplastic anemia, due to receive a stem cell transplant.

This clonotype was recorded only once. The J gene is TRBJ2-7, the V gene TRBV12-3 or TRBV12-4; 11 bases fit TRBD1. Trimming cost V 8 bases and J 3 bases; bases outside gene matches: 6. There are 14 residues in the CDR3. The CDR3 here is CASQPGQGDYEQYF. The DNA for the CDR3 is TGTGCCAGCCAACCGGGACAGGGGGACTACGAGCAGTACTTC.

The chain joins TRBV7-8 to TRBJ2-5; D possibly corresponds to TRBD2 (6 bases). V was shortened by 3 bases and J by 4 bases, with 18 bases between the two germline ends. Germline V CDR1 and CDR2: SGHVS, FQNEAQ. The CDR3 contains 16 residues. The CDR3 region has the DNA TGTGCCAGCAGCTTTGGGTGGGGGGACCCCAGAGAGACCCAGTACTTC. Protein sequence: CASSFGWGDPRETQYF.